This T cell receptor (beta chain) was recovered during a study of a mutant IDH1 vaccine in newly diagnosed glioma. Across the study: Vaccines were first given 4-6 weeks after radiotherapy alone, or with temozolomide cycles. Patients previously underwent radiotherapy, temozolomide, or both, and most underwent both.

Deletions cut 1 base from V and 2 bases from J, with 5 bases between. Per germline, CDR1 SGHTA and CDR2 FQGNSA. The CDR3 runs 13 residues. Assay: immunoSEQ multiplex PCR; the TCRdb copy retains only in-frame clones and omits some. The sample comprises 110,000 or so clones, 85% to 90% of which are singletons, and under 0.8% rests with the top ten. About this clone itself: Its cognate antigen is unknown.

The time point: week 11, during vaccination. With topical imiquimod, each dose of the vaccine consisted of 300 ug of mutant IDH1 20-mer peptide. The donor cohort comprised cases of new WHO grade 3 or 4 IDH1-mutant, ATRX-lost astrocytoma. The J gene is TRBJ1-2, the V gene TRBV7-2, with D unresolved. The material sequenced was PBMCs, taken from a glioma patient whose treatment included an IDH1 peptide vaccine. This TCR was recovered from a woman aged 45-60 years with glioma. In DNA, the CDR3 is TGTGCCAGCAGCTTAGGACGGAACTATGGCTACACCTTC. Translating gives CASSLGRNYGYTF.